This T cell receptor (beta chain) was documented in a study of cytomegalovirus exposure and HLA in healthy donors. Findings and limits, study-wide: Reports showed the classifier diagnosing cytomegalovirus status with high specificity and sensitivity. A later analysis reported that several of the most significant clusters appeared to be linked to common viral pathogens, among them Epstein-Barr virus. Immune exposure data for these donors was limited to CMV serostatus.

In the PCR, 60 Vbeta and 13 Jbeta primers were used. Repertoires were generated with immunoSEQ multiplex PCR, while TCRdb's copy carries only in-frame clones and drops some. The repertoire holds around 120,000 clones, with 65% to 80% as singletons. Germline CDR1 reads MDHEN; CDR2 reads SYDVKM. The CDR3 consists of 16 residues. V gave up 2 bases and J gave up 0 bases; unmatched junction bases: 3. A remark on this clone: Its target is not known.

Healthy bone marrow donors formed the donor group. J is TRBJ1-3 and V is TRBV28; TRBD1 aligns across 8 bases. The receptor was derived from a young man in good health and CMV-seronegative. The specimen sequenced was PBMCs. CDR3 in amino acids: CASSLTGGNSGNTIYF. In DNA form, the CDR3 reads TGTGCCAGCAGTTTAACAGGGGGTAACTCTGGAAACACCATATATTTT.